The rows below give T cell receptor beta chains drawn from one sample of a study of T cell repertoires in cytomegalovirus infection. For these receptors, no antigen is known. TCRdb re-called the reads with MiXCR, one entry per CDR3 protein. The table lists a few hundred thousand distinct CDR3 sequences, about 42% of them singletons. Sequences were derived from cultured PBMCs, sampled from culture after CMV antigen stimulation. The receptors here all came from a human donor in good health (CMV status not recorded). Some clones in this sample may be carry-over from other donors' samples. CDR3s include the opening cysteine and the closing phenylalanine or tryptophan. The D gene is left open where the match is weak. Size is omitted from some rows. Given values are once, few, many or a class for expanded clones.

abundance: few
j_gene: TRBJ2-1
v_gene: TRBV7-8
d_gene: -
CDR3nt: TGTGCCAGCAGCCAAAGTGCTGGCTCCTACAATGAGCAGTTCTTC
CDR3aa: CASSQSAGSYNEQFF

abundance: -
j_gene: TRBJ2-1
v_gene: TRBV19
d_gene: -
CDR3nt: TGTGCCAGTAGTACCACGCGGCAGGCTGGGCAGTTCTTC
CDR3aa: CASSTTRQAGQFF

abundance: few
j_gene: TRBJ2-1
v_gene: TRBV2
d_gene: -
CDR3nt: TGTGCCAGCAGTGACCACAGAATTGAGCAGTTCTTC
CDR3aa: CASSDHRIEQFF

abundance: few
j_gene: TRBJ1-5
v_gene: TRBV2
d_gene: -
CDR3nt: TGTGCCAGCAGGGCGAAATATTATCAGCCCCAGCATTTT
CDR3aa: CASRAKYYQPQHF

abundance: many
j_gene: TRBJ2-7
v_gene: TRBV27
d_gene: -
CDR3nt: TGTGCCAGCAGCGACTACGAGCAGTACTTC
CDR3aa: CASSDYEQYF

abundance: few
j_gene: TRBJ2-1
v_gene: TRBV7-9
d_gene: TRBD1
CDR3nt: TGTGCCAGCAGCTCTATGACGGCTGGACAGGGGGCTTACAATGAGCAGTTCTTC
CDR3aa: CASSSMTAGQGAYNEQFF

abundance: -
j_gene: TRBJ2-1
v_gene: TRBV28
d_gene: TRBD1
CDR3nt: TGTGCCAGCAGCGCCCCAGGGGGCTGGTACAATGAGCAGTTCTTC
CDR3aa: CASSAPGGWYNEQFF

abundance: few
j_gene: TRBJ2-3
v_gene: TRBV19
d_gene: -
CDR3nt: TGTGCCAGTAGTGCTGGGGCGCCAGATACGCAGTATTTT
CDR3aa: CASSAGAPDTQYF

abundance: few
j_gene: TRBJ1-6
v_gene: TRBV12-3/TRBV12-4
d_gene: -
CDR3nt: TGTGCCAGCAGTACGACGGGGAATTCACCCCTCCACTTT
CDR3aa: CASSTTGNSPLHF

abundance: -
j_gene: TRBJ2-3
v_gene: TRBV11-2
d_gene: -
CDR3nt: TGTGCCAGCAGCCACATCAGCGGACGAAGCACAGATACGCAGTATTTT
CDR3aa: CASSHISGRSTDTQYF

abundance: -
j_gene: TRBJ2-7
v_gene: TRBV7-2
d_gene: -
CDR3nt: TGTGCCAGCAGCCGGAATACAGGGCTAACCTACGAGCAGTACTTC
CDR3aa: CASSRNTGLTYEQYF

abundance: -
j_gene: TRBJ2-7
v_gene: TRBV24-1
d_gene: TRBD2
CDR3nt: TGTGCCACCAGTGATGCGGGGAGCGGGGGCTCCTACGAGCAGTACTTC
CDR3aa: CATSDAGSGGSYEQYF

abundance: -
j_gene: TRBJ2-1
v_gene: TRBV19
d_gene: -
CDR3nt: TGTGCCAGTAGTGGATGGGGGGGCCTAGTTAATGAGCAGTTCTTC
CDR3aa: CASSGWGGLVNEQFF

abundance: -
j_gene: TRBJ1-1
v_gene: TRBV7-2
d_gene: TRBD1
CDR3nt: TGTGCCAGCAGCCTAGACAGGGTGAAGACTGAAGCTTTCTTT
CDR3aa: CASSLDRVKTEAFF

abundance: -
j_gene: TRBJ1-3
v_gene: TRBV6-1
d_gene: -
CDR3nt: TGTGCCAGCAGTGAACGGAGGGCTGGTGGTAACACCATATATTTT
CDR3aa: CASSERRAGGNTIYF

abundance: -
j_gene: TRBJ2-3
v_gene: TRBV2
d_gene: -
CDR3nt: TGTGCCAGCAGTTGGGGGGCCCCTAGCACAGATACGCAGTATTTT
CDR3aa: CASSWGAPSTDTQYF

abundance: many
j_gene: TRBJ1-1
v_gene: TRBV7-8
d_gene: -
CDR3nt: TGTGCCAGCAGCTTAGTAGGGACACCGAACACTGAAGCTTTCTTT
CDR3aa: CASSLVGTPNTEAFF

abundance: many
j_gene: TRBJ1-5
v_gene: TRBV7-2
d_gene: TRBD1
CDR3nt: TGTGCCAGCAGCTTAGAGGGGGCGTCCTATCAGCCCCAGCATTTT
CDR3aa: CASSLEGASYQPQHF